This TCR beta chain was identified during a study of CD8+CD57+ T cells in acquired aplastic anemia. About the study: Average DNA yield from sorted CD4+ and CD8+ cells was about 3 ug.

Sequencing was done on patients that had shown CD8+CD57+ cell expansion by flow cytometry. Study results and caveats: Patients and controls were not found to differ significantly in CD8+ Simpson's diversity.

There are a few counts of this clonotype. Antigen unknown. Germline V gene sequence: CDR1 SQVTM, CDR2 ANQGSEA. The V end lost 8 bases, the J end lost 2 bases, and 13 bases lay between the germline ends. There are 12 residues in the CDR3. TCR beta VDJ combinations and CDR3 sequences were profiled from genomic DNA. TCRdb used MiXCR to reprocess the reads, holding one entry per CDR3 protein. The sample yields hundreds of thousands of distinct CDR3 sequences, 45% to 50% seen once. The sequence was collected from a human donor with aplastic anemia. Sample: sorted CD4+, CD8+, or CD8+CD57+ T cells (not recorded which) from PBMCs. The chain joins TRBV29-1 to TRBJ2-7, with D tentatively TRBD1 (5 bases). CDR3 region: CSTLVGPYEQYF. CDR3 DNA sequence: TGCAGCACTCTCGTGGGGCCCTACGAGCAGTACTTC.